In its sample, the clone carrying this TCR beta chain was seen once. Its cognate antigen is unknown. The data were produced by immunoSEQ multiplex PCR, yet TCRdb's version contains in-frame clones alone and is incomplete. The sample shows 150,000 to 200,000 clones, about nine tenths of them seen only once. This CDR3 spans 13 amino acids. Germline lookup yields CDR1 SGHTA and CDR2 FQGNSA. V was clipped by 5 bases and J by 2 bases, with 8 bases between them. The entry originates in a study of T cell responses to AZD1222 COVID-19 vaccine. Study overall: Doses given second, at about 4 or about 12 weeks, were pooled. Study findings and constraints: Repertoire sampling was restricted to post-peak T cell response timepoints. Donors were chiefly white British, with a greater number of females, and clonal diversity was perhaps underestimated.

Source: peripheral blood, taken on day 0 of AZD1222 vaccination. The source of this sequence is an adult in good health. V is TRBV7-2 and J is TRBJ2-3, with D uncertain. The CDR3 DNA is TGTGCCAGCAGCCCAGATTACACAGATACGCAGTATTTT. It codes for CASSPDYTDTQYF.